This TCR beta chain was recorded in a study of early T cells in non-severe SARS-CoV-2 infection. Attachment of unique molecular identifiers was made to individual cDNA molecules. TCRdb re-called the 5' RACE reads with MiXCR, one entry per CDR3 protein. The data show around 60,000 distinct CDR3 sequences, roughly 10% seen once. Looked up from germline, CDR1 is SGHKS and CDR2 is YYEKEE (reference sequence). Trimming cost V 4 bases and J 2 bases, with 19 bases left between them. The CDR3 sequence is 17 residues long. This clonotype was counted only a few times. The sample taken for sequencing was whole blood. The chain couples TRBV5-5 to TRBJ2-1; possibly TRBD1 for D (7 bases). The sequence was obtained from an adult who was a healthcare worker with PCR-confirmed SARS-CoV-2 infection or an uninfected control (not recorded which). The CDR3 DNA follows: TGTGCCAGCAGCGTAACCCCCGCGGGACAGACCTACAATGAGCAGTTCTTC. Translating it yields CASSVTPAGQTYNEQFF.